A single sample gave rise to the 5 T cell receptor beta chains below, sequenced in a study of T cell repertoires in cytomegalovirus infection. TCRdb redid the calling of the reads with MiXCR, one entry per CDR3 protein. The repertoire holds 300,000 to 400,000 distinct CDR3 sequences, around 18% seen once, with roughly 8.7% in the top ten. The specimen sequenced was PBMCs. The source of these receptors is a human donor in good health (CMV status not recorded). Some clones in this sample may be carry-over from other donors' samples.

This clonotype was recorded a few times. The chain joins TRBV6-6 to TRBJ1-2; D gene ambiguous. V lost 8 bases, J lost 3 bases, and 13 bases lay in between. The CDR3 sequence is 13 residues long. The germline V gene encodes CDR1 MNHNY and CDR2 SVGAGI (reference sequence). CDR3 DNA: TGTGCCAGCGCGGAAGACACCTACTATGGCTACACCTTC. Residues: CASAEDTYYGYTF.

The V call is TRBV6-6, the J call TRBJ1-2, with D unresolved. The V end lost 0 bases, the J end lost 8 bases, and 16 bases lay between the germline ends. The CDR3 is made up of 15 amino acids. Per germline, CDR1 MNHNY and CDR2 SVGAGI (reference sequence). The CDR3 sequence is CASSYSKEGWSGYTF. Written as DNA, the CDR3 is TGTGCCAGCAGTTACTCGAAGGAAGGGTGGTCGGGCTACACCTTC.

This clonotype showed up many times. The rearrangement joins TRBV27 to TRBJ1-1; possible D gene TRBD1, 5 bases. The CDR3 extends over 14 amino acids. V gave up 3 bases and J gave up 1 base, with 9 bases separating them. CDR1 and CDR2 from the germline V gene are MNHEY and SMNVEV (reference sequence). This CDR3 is CASSLGLPNTEAFF. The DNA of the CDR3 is TGTGCCAGCAGTTTGGGACTTCCGAACACTGAAGCTTTCTTT.

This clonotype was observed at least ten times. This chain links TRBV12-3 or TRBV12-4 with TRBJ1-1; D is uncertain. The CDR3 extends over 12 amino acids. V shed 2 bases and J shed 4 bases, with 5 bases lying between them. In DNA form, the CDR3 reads TGTGCCAGCAGTTTATACGGCACTGAAGCTTTCTTT. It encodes CASSLYGTEAFF.

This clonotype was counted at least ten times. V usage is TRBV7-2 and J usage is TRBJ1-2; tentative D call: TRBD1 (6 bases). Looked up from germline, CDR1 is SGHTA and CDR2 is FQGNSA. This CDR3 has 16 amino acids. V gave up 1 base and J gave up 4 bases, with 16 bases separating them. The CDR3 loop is CASSLDLDSTVYGYTF. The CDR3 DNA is TGTGCCAGCAGCTTAGATCTGGACAGCACCGTCTATGGCTACACCTTC.